The 24 T cell receptor beta chains given below trace back to one sample, sequenced in a study of CD8 T cell repertoires and HIV-1 epitope variants. Sequenced by immunoSEQ multiplex PCR; TCRdb stores in-frame clones only, minus some. The sample comprises a few thousand clones, 66% of which are singletons, and 35% to 40% rests with the top ten. Their cognate antigens are unknown. The sequenced material came from cultured CD8+ T cells derived from PBMCs. These receptors all stem from a male donor with HIV.

This clone occurred a few times. V is TRBV19 and J is TRBJ1-1; D remains unclear. V lost 6 bases and J lost 1, with 6 bases in between. Germline V CDR1 and CDR2: LNHDA, SQIVND (reference sequence). CDR3 length equals 12 residues. The CDR3 DNA reads as TGTGCCAGTAGGTACGGGAACACTGAAGCTTTCTTT. Its protein product is CASRYGNTEAFF. The whole variable domain, filled in from reference TRBV19 and TRBJ1-1, reads DGGITQSPKYLFRKEGQNVTLSCEQNLNHDAMYWYRQDPGQGLRLIYYSQIVNDFQKGDIAEGYSVSREKKESFPLTVTSAQKNPTAFYLCASRYGNTEAFFGQGTRLTVV.

The V and J genes are TRBV19 and TRBJ2-1; weak D call: TRBD2 (5 bases). V lost 6 bases, J lost 0 bases, and 9 bases lay in between. The CDR3 contains 14 residues. Germline loops: CDR1 LNHDA, CDR2 SQIVND (reference sequence). The CDR3 here is CASREVPSYNEQFF. The CDR3 coding sequence is TGTGCCAGTAGGGAGGTTCCCTCCTACAATGAGCAGTTCTTC.

Only a few counts were recorded for this clone. This rearrangement joins TRBV4-3 to TRBJ2-7; maybe TRBD2 (7 bases). There are 15 residues in the CDR3. V lost 1 base, J lost 4 bases, and 14 bases lay in between. Germline CDR1 reads LGHNA; CDR2 reads YSLEER. The CDR3 is CASSQGFAGAYEQYF. The CDR3 nucleotides read TGCGCCAGCAGCCAAGGGTTCGCGGGGGCTTACGAGCAGTACTTC.

The V and J genes are TRBV2 and TRBJ2-3; 13 nucleotides match TRBD2. CDR3 length: 18 amino acids. CDR1 and CDR2 from the germline V gene are SNHLY and FYNNEI. The V gene end was trimmed by 1 base and the J gene end by 4 bases; junction bases not matched to a gene: 8. This CDR3 is CASSEGPWTSGGADTQYF. Here the CDR3 DNA reads TGTGCCAGCAGTGAAGGGCCATGGACTAGCGGGGGTGCAGATACGCAGTATTTT.

The genes are TRBV19 and TRBJ2-3; 7 bases are shared with TRBD2. Germline CDR1 is LNHDA and CDR2 is SQIVND (reference sequence). With 3 bases clipped from V and 4 bases from J, the junction kept 13 bases outside the gene matches. This CDR3 contains 17 residues. The CDR3 protein is CASSMSRMGGSADTQYF. Here the CDR3 DNA reads TGTGCCAGTAGTATGAGTAGGATGGGGGGGAGTGCAGATACGCAGTATTTT.

V and J are TRBV6-5 and TRBJ1-5, with D possibly being TRBD1 (5 bases). Trimming removed 0 bases at V and 6 bases at J, with 12 bases between. Germline V lookup: CDR1 MNHEY, CDR2 SVGAGI. The CDR3 is made up of 15 amino acids. DNA of the CDR3: TGTGCCAGCAGTTACTCATGGGGGGACGGTCAGCCCCAGCATTTT. This codes for CASSYSWGDGQPQHF.

This clone was picked up a small number of times. The CDR3 DNA follows: TGTGCCAGCAGTCCCCCCGAGAAGGCCTCCTACGAGCAGTACTTC. This translates into CASSPPEKASYEQYF. The rearrangement joins TRBV6-5 to TRBJ2-7; D gene unclear. Germline CDR1 and CDR2: MNHEY and SVGAGI. Trimming took 5 bases from V and 0 from J, leaving 14 bases between them. The CDR3 sequence is 15 residues long.

This chain joins TRBV6-9 and TRBJ2-7, with D perhaps matching TRBD1 (6 bases). This CDR3 comprises 14 residues. V was shortened by 3 bases and J by 1 base, with 10 bases between the two germline ends. Germline V gives CDR1 MNHGY, CDR2 SVAAGI. The CDR3 protein is CASSYGQLSYEQYF. The CDR3 DNA reads as TGTGCCAGCAGTTACGGACAGTTATCCTACGAGCAGTACTTC.

This chain connects TRBV2 to TRBJ2-3; 8 bases fit TRBD2. The V segment lost 6 bases and the J segment 0 bases; nucleotides outside the gene matches: 5. The CDR3 length is 15 residues. CDR1 is SNHLY, CDR2 FYNNEI, per germline. For the CDR3, the DNA is TGTGCCAGCAGAGTCGGACTAGCTAGCACAGATACGCAGTATTTT. The encoded protein is CASRVGLASTDTQYF. The variable domain in full, with the rest retrieved from reference TRBV2 and TRBJ2-3, is EPEVTQTPSHQVTQMGQEVILRCVPISNHLYFYWYRQILGQKVEFLVSFYNNEISEKSEIFDDQFSVERPDGSNFTLKIRSTKLEDSAMYFCASRVGLASTDTQYFGPGTRLTVL.

This chain uses TRBV11-2 with TRBJ2-3; weak D call: TRBD2 (7 bases). Between the trimmed V and J ends, which lost 5 bases and 1 base, there was a span of 13 bases. The CDR3 runs to 15 residues. From germline, CDR1 is SGHAT and CDR2 FQNNGV. CDR3 protein: CASSPRGGGTDTQYF. DNA of the CDR3: TGTGCCAGCAGCCCAAGGGGGGGTGGCACAGATACGCAGTATTTT. The variable domain in full, with the rest retrieved from reference TRBV11-2 and TRBJ2-3, is EAGVAQSPRYKIIEKRQSVAFWCNPISGHATLYWYQQILGQGPKLLIQFQNNGVVDDSQLPKDRFSAERLKGVDSTLKIQPAKLEDSAVYLCASSPRGGGTDTQYFGPGTRLTVL.

The chain uses TRBV5-1 and TRBJ2-7; tentative D call: TRBD1 (5 bases). Germline V gene sequence: CDR1 SGHRS, CDR2 YFSETQ. This CDR3 region has 15 residues. Trimming cost V 0 bases and J 2 bases, with 12 bases left between them. Here the CDR3 DNA reads TGCGCCAGCAGCTTGGCCCCCGTAGGGGCCTACGAGCAGTACTTC. It is translated as CASSLAPVGAYEQYF.

J is TRBJ2-6 and V is TRBV7-8; D is undetermined. The germline gives CDR1 SGHVS, CDR2 FQNEAQ. Trimming took 1 base from V and 0 from J, leaving 4 bases between them. CDR3 length equals 15 residues. CDR3 amino acids: CASSLVGSGANVLTF. The CDR3 DNA is TGTGCCAGCAGCTTAGTGGGCTCTGGGGCCAACGTCCTGACTTTC.

This chain links TRBV7-6 with TRBJ2-7; 7 bases fit TRBD2. The CDR3 sequence is 13 residues long. CDR1 and CDR2 (germline): SGHVS, FNYEAQ. Trimming took 8 bases from V and 2 from J; bases not matched to a gene: 6. CDR3 sequence reads: CASVAGDTYEQYF. The CDR3 DNA reads TGTGCCAGCGTGGCGGGGGATACCTACGAGCAGTACTTC.

DNA for the CDR3: TGTGCCAGTAGTACTCACGCTGGACTAGCGGAAAGCTCCTACGAGCAGTACTTC. It is translated as CASSTHAGLAESSYEQYF. J is TRBJ2-7 and V is TRBV19; 10 nucleotides agree with TRBD2. This CDR3 is built from 18 residues. Trimming cost V 4 bases and J 0 bases; bases outside gene matches: 12. CDR1 is LNHDA and CDR2 is SQIVND in the germline V gene (reference sequence).

A few counts support this clone. The chain recombines TRBV5-8 with TRBJ1-5; 12 positions match TRBD1. Germline V gene lookup returns CDR1 SGHTS and CDR2 YDEGEE. V dropped 3 bases and J dropped 6; count of bases not matched to a gene: 4. The CDR3 covers 15 residues. The CDR3 DNA is TGTGCCAGCAGCTGGGGACAGGGGGCCGCTCAGCCCCAGCATTTT. Translated, it gives CASSWGQGAAQPQHF. Complete variable domain (other parts from reference TRBV5-8 and TRBJ1-5): EAGVTQSPTHLIKTRGQQATLRCSPISGHTSVYWYQQALGLGLQFLLWYDEGEERNRGNFPPRFSGRQFPNYSSELNVNALELEDSALYLCASSWGQGAAQPQHFGDGTRLSIL.

The chain recombines TRBV7-9 with TRBJ1-1; TRBD1 matches 7 bases. The CDR3 loop spans 14 amino acids. Germline loops: CDR1 SEHNR, CDR2 FQNEAQ (reference sequence). The J segment lost 4 bases and the V segment lost 7 bases, leaving 9 bases of the junction unmatched. CDR3 nucleotide sequence: TGTGCCAGCACCCCAGGGGGATTGGGCACTGAAGCTTTCTTT. This gives the protein CASTPGGLGTEAFF.

The V gene is TRBV5-1, the J gene TRBJ2-2; 9 positions match TRBD2. CDR1 is SGHRS and CDR2 is YFSETQ in the germline V gene. V was clipped by 3 bases and J by 5 bases; unmatched bases: 14. The CDR3 extends over 18 amino acids. In DNA form, the CDR3 reads TGCGCCAGCAGCTCTGAGGGAGCGGGAGGATCACGGACCGGGGAGCTGTTTTTT. This translates into CASSSEGAGGSRTGELFF.

This chain connects TRBV28 to TRBJ2-3; 12 nucleotides align to TRBD2. Germline loops: CDR1 MDHEN, CDR2 SYDVKM. This CDR3 comprises 20 residues. V trimming: 4 bases; J trimming: 2 bases; junction bases outside the gene matches: 16. CDR3 loop: CASSSTRLAGEGGYTDTQYF. The CDR3 DNA reads as TGTGCCAGCAGTTCCACCAGACTAGCGGGAGAGGGGGGGTACACAGATACGCAGTATTTT. Complete variable domain (other parts from reference TRBV28 and TRBJ2-3): DVKVTQSSRYLVKRTGEKVFLECVQDMDHENMFWYRQDPGLGLRLIYFSYDVKMKEKGDIPEGYSVSREKKERFSLILESASTNQTSMYLCASSSTRLAGEGGYTDTQYFGPGTRLTVL.

Of note for this clone: In the same sample, other DNA sequences code for this CDR3. The chain combines TRBV9 with TRBJ2-7, with 9 bases identical to TRBD2. The length of the CDR3 is 14 residues. Unmatched junction bases numbered 8, after V lost 5 bases and J lost 5 bases. The germline CDR1 and CDR2 sequences are SGDLS and YYNGEE. The CDR3 here is CASSGGGGADEQYF. The CDR3 nucleotides read TGTGCCAGCAGTGGTGGCGGGGGGGCTGACGAGCAGTACTTC.

This sequence joins TRBV4-3 and TRBJ1-5; D is ambiguous. V gave up 0 bases and J gave up 4 bases, with 4 bases separating them. Germline V CDR1 and CDR2: LGHNA, YSLEER. The CDR3 length is 13 residues. CDR3: CASSQEVNQPQHF. The CDR3 DNA reads as TGCGCCAGCAGCCAAGAGGTGAATCAGCCCCAGCATTTT.

V and J are TRBV25-1 and TRBJ2-3; D not resolved. V lost 4 bases and J 5 bases, leaving 7 bases between the germline ends. The CDR3 is made up of 12 amino acids. Germline-derived CDR1 and CDR2 are MGHDK and SYGVNS. This CDR3 reads CASSGPRDTQYF. CDR3 DNA: TGTGCCAGCAGTGGGCCTAGAGATACGCAGTATTTT.

The V and J genes are TRBV19 and TRBJ1-1, with D unclear. The CDR3 has 14 residues. In germline, CDR1 is LNHDA, CDR2 SQIVND (reference sequence). V lost 1 base and J 2 bases, leaving 8 bases between the germline ends. CDR3 amino acids: CASSIGADNTEAFF. The CDR3 coding sequence is TGTGCCAGTAGTATAGGAGCCGATAACACTGAAGCTTTCTTT.

The V gene is TRBV6-6, the J gene TRBJ1-2; 7 positions agree with TRBD1. V was clipped by 6 bases and J by 6 bases; unmatched bases: 10. In germline, CDR1 is MNHNY, CDR2 SVGAGI (reference sequence). The CDR3 is 14 amino acids. DNA for the CDR3: TGTGCCAGCAGCCCTCAAGGGGGCGCGGATGGCTACACCTTC. Protein: CASSPQGGADGYTF.

This clone has more than one count but fewer than ten. The rearrangement joins TRBV27 to TRBJ2-1; TRBD1 aligns across 12 bases. CDR3 length: 16 residues. J gave up 12 bases and V 4 bases, and 13 bases lay outside the gene matches. From germline, CDR1 is MNHEY and CDR2 SMNVEV (reference sequence). The CDR3 region is CASSSPGTGGPTGQFF. In DNA, the CDR3 is TGTGCCAGCAGTTCCCCCGGGACAGGGGGCCCTACGGGGCAGTTCTTC.